Described below is a single T cell receptor beta chain sequence and its context. The data were taken from a study of blood T cells in healthy people across ages. With a J-beta primer mix and a sample-barcoded 5' primer, a second PCR ran roughly 7 to 11 cycles. Each CDR3 protein is one row after TCRdb ran MiXCR on the 5' RACE reads. The table has some 760,000 distinct CDR3 sequences, roughly 25% seen once. The same sample was also used in a study of T cells of mothers and their children.

The TCR was taken from a boy younger than 18 in good health. The sequenced sample consisted of blood.

CDR3 coding DNA: TGTGCCAGCAGCTCTCCGGGACAAACCGGGACTAGCGGGGCCTACGAGCAGTACTTC. It specifies CASSSPGQTGTSGAYEQYF. V usage is TRBV7-2 and J usage is TRBJ2-5, with TRBD2 identical over 13 bases. Matching the DNA end better, TRBJ2-7 makes the J call doubtful. This CDR3 comprises 19 residues. CDR1 is SGHTA and CDR2 is FQGNSA in the germline V gene.